The sequence of this T cell receptor (beta chain) was determined in a study of cytomegalovirus exposure and HLA in healthy donors. General study findings and limits: Clonal expansion, a later analysis showed, was greater in HLA-associated TCR beta chains than in equally common others. Per published accounts, TCR beta sequences correctly predicted the HLA-A and HLA-B alleles of most subjects. Most TCR sequences proved rare, with some public TCRs found in many donors. Some V segments, TRBV6-2 and TRBV6-3 among them, were indistinguishable and were therefore excluded.

PCR amplification relied on 60 Vbeta primers (plus 13 Jbeta primers). The repertoire was sequenced with immunoSEQ multiplex PCR; TCRdb's copy has only in-frame clones and lacks some. Of some 150,000 clones listed, more than 75% are singletons. CDR1 is MNHEY and CDR2 is SVGAGI in the germline V gene. The J segment lost 10 bases and the V segment lost 7 bases, leaving 11 bases of the junction unmatched. The CDR3 sequence is 13 residues long. In the case of this clone: Its antigen is not known.

The sequence was obtained from a woman aged 18-35 years in good health and CMV-seronegative. The genes are TRBV6-5 and TRBJ1-1; 8 bases line up with TRBD1. The specimen sequenced was PBMCs. The chain's CDR3 is CASNRGQGWRAFF. DNA for the CDR3: TGTGCCAGCAACCGAGGACAGGGCTGGAGAGCTTTCTTT.